This passage covers 25 T cell receptor beta chains from one sample sequenced in a study of T cell repertoires in cytomegalovirus infection. TCRdb re-derived calls from the reads in MiXCR, one entry per CDR3 protein. The data show 200,000 or so distinct CDR3 sequences, approximately 19% seen once. Specimen: PBMCs. Every receptor here comes from a human donor in good health (CMV status not recorded). Some clones in this sample may be carry-over from other donors' samples.

The chain combines TRBV12-3 or TRBV12-4 with TRBJ2-7, with D hard to call. V was pared by 5 bases and J by 7 bases, with 12 bases between. The CDR3 sequence is 12 residues long. The CDR3 loop is CASSRNLEEQYF. CDR3 nucleotide sequence: TGTGCCAGCAGTCGCAACCTAGAGGAGCAGTACTTC.

This clonotype showed up many times. V usage is TRBV5-5 and J usage is TRBJ1-1; no definite D call. This CDR3 is 14 amino acids long. Trimming left V 1 base short and J 1 base short, with 8 bases between. Germline V gene lookup returns CDR1 SGHKS and CDR2 YYEKEE (reference sequence). In nucleotides, the CDR3 is TGTGCCAGCAGCTTGTGGGAGAGGAACACTGAAGCTTTCTTT. This sequence encodes CASSLWERNTEAFF.

This clonotype was detected only a few times. The V and J genes are TRBV2 and TRBJ1-1; weak D call: TRBD1 (5 bases). This CDR3 comprises 14 residues. Germline values: CDR1 SNHLY, CDR2 FYNNEI. The V gene lost 6 bases and the J gene lost 5 bases, with 16 bases spanning the gap. DNA for the CDR3: TGTGCCAGCAGGGGGCTAAGAGGTTGGACTGAAGCTTTCTTT. It specifies CASRGLRGWTEAFF.

This clonotype was picked up many times. The chain uses TRBV7-2 and TRBJ2-3, with TRBD2 matching 11 bases. The CDR3 sequence is 17 residues long. V was pared by 5 bases and J by 2 bases, with 9 bases of the junction left unmatched. Germline V CDR1 and CDR2: SGHTA, FQGNSA. The CDR3 DNA follows: TGTGCCAGCAGCGTACGACTAGCGGGGAAGCACACAGATACGCAGTATTTT. Its protein is CASSVRLAGKHTDTQYF. Variable domain in full (rest from reference TRBV7-2 and TRBJ2-3): GAGVSQSPSNKVTEKGKDVELRCDPISGHTALYWYRQSLGQGLEFLIYFQGNSAPDKSGLPSDRFSAERTGGSVSTLTIQRTQQEDSAVYLCASSVRLAGKHTDTQYFGPGTRLTVL.

This clonotype was observed a few times. The chain links TRBV2 to TRBJ1-6; D is possibly TRBD1 (6 bases). This CDR3 comprises 14 residues. Germline V lookup: CDR1 SNHLY, CDR2 FYNNEI. Trimming removed 7 bases at V and 10 bases at J, with 17 bases between. CDR3 protein: CASTNTGKGSPLHF. The CDR3 DNA sequence: TGTGCCAGCACCAACACAGGGAAGGGATCACCCCTCCACTTT.

The V and J genes are TRBV19 and TRBJ2-2; the D gene is possibly TRBD1 (9 bases). V lost 7 bases to trimming and J lost 4 bases, with 16 bases between them. In germline, CDR1 is LNHDA, CDR2 SQIVND (reference sequence). The CDR3 has 15 residues. This chain's CDR3 is CASNSGGQGTGELFF. The CDR3, as DNA: TGTGCCAGTAACAGCGGGGGACAGGGCACCGGGGAGCTGTTTTTT.

This clonotype was detected a few times. V usage is TRBV11-2 and J usage is TRBJ1-1, with a weak D call TRBD1 (5 bases). Germline V CDR1 and CDR2: SGHAT, FQNNGV. V was cut by 3 bases and J by 5 bases, with 10 bases left in between. The CDR3 contains 13 residues. The CDR3 spells CASSLIAGTEAFF. DNA of the CDR3: TGTGCCAGCAGCTTGATTGCAGGGACTGAAGCTTTCTTT.

This clonotype has only a few counts. This chain uses TRBV5-4 with TRBJ2-3, with D tentatively TRBD1 (6 bases). The CDR3 has 15 residues. V gave up 2 bases and J gave up 2 bases, with 12 bases separating them. Germline V gives CDR1 SGHNT, CDR2 YYREEE (reference sequence). CDR3: CASSFDRSHTDTQYF. Here the CDR3 DNA reads TGTGCCAGCAGCTTTGACAGGTCACACACAGATACGCAGTATTTT.

This clonotype has just a few counts. This chain links TRBV2 with TRBJ2-1; D gene unclear. Germline-derived CDR1 and CDR2 are SNHLY and FYNNEI. This CDR3 comprises 15 residues. V lost 7 bases, J lost 3 bases, and 16 bases lay in between. The CDR3 loop reads CASTIGRLDYNEQFF. CDR3 DNA sequence: TGTGCCAGCACCATCGGCAGGCTCGACTACAATGAGCAGTTCTTC.

The rearrangement joins TRBV19 to TRBJ1-1; the match to TRBD1 covers 8 bases. With V trimmed by 7 bases and J by 1 base, 5 bases remained unmatched. The CDR3 extends over 14 amino acids. Germline loops: CDR1 LNHDA, CDR2 SQIVND (reference sequence). This CDR3 reads CASKTGTGNTEAFF. CDR3 DNA: TGTGCCAGTAAAACCGGGACAGGGAACACTGAAGCTTTCTTT.

In this sample, this clonotype turned up many times. The rearrangement uses TRBV7-8 and TRBJ2-3; D is possibly TRBD2 (5 bases). Trimming removed 5 bases from V and 1 base from J, with 16 bases in between. CDR1 and CDR2 from the germline V gene are SGHVS and FQNEAQ. This CDR3 contains 16 residues. This chain's CDR3 is CASSLPSQRGTDTQYF. The CDR3 DNA reads TGTGCCAGCAGCCTCCCCTCCCAGAGGGGCACAGATACGCAGTATTTT. Complete variable domain (other parts from reference TRBV7-8 and TRBJ2-3): GAGVSQSPRYKVAKRGQDVALRCDPISGHVSLFWYQQALGQGPEFLTYFQNEAQLDKSGLPSDRFFAERPEGSVSTLKIQRTQQEDSAVYLCASSLPSQRGTDTQYFGPGTRLTVL.

Turning to this clonotype: A single base separates this from a much larger clone, so it may be a read error. The V gene is TRBV7-2, the J gene TRBJ1-2, with D unresolved. CDR1 is SGHTA, CDR2 FQGNSA, per germline. This CDR3 is built from 13 residues. The DNA for the CDR3 is TGTTCCAGCAGCTTAAATCCTAACTATGGCTACACCTTC. This translates into CSSSLNPNYGYTF.

The chain links TRBV6-1 to TRBJ2-1; D is uncertain. The CDR3 contains 14 residues. V dropped 4 bases and J dropped 6 bases, with 13 bases sitting between them. Germline CDR1 and CDR2: MNHNS and SASEGT. This CDR3 reads CASSAWANFNEQFF. The CDR3 DNA sequence: TGTGCCAGCAGTGCATGGGCCAACTTCAATGAGCAGTTCTTC.

A note on this clonotype: This may come from a read error, since a much larger clone is one base off. The V call is TRBV7-2, the J call TRBJ2-5; D gene uncertain. Germline V lookup: CDR1 SGHTA, CDR2 FQGNSA. The CDR3 contains 13 residues. The CDR3 here is CGSTLSREETQYF. The DNA for the CDR3 is TGTGGCAGCACCCTCAGCCGGGAAGAGACCCAGTACTTC.

This clonotype has a handful of counts. V and J are TRBV7-3 and TRBJ2-1, with TRBD1 matching over 10 bases. V shed 1 base, J shed 3 bases, and the junction held 3 bases outside the gene matches. CDR1 and CDR2 (germline): SGHTA, FQGTGA. The CDR3 runs 16 residues. The CDR3, as DNA: TGTGCCAGCAGCTTAAGTTGGACAGGGGGCTACAATGAGCAGTTCTTC. Encoded protein: CASSLSWTGGYNEQFF.

The rearrangement links TRBV27 to TRBJ2-6; 8 bases align to TRBD1. The CDR3 contains 20 residues. Per the germline V gene, CDR1 is MNHEY and CDR2 is SMNVEV (reference sequence). V lost 5 bases to trimming and J lost 1 base; unmatched junction nucleotides: 16. CDR3 nucleotide sequence: TGTGCCAGCAGTCCCCTCCGGAGGCAGGGGGCCACTTCTGGGGCCAACGTCCTGACTTTC. Residues: CASSPLRRQGATSGANVLTF.

This clonotype was seen repeatedly, ten times or more. CDR3 nucleotide sequence: TGTGCCAGCAGCTTAGCGGTCAAAGATACGCAGTATTTT. This gives the protein CASSLAVKDTQYF. The chain employs TRBV7-2 and TRBJ2-3; D uncertain. V was pared by 0 bases and J by 5 bases, with 6 bases between. CDR3 length: 13 amino acids. Germline loops: CDR1 SGHTA, CDR2 FQGNSA.

The CDR3 loop reads CASSLADQGRHEQYF. CDR3 DNA sequence: TGCGCCAGCAGCTTGGCCGACCAAGGGCGCCACGAGCAGTACTTC. J is TRBJ2-7 and V is TRBV5-1; D is undetermined. The ends were cut back, 0 bases at V and 5 bases at J, with 15 bases in the middle. Looked up from germline, CDR1 is SGHRS and CDR2 is YFSETQ. There are 15 residues in the CDR3.

There are many counts of this clonotype. This sequence joins TRBV5-4 and TRBJ2-3; a possible D gene is TRBD2 (6 bases). V lost 0 bases to trimming and J lost 1 base, with 12 bases between them. The CDR3 contains 16 residues. Germline V CDR1 and CDR2: SGHNT, YYREEE (reference sequence). The CDR3, as DNA: TGTGCCAGCAGCTTGGGGGTAGCGGCCGGCACAGATACGCAGTATTTT. It codes for CASSLGVAAGTDTQYF. Looking up the rest from reference TRBV5-4 and TRBJ2-3 gives the full variable domain: ETGVTQSPTHLIKTRGQQVTLRCSSQSGHNTVSWYQQALGQGPQFIFQYYREEENGRGNFPPRFSGLQFPNYSSELNVNALELDDSALYLCASSLGVAAGTDTQYFGPGTRLTVL.

This clonotype came up many times. The rearrangement links TRBV19 to TRBJ1-5; D is uncertain. The CDR3 spans 15 residues. V was shortened by 3 bases and J by 0 bases, with 9 bases between the two germline ends. Germline lookup yields CDR1 LNHDA and CDR2 SQIVND (reference sequence). The CDR3 DNA reads TGTGCCAGTAGTATCCCCAGCCCTAGCAATCAGCCCCAGCATTTT. Translating gives CASSIPSPSNQPQHF.

Details on this clonotype: A clone one base away is much larger, so this may be a read error. J is TRBJ2-7 and V is TRBV7-2; 8 bases are shared with TRBD2. Germline assignment: CDR1 SGHTA and CDR2 FQGNSA. The CDR3 totals 13 residues. Trimming cost V 1 base and J 8 bases; bases outside gene matches: 4. In DNA form, the CDR3 reads TGTGCCAGCAGCTTAGGAGCGGGAGACAAGCAGTACTTC. Protein sequence: CASSLGAGDKQYF.

V and J are TRBV7-9 and TRBJ1-6; the D is unclear. The CDR3 is made up of 15 amino acids. The germline gives CDR1 SEHNR, CDR2 FQNEAQ (reference sequence). V lost 1 base and J lost 7, with 11 bases in between. The DNA of the CDR3 is TGTGCCAGCAGCTTAGGCCTGGGAGAGAATTCACCCCTCCACTTT. This translates into CASSLGLGENSPLHF.

This chain joins TRBV7-9 and TRBJ1-1; D is possibly TRBD1 (5 bases). This CDR3 has 16 residues. The V and J ends lost 5 bases and 0 bases respectively, with 16 bases between them. Germline V gives CDR1 SEHNR, CDR2 FQNEAQ (reference sequence). The CDR3 nucleotides read TGTGCCAGCAGCCCCCGTCTTGACAGAATGAACACTGAAGCTTTCTTT. Translating it yields CASSPRLDRMNTEAFF.

This clonotype was observed a few times. The chain carries TRBV2 and TRBJ2-4; 7 bases are a match to TRBD2. V lost 2 bases, J lost 0 bases, and 16 bases stayed unmatched. CDR1 is SNHLY and CDR2 is FYNNEI in the germline V gene. The CDR3 length is 20 residues. The CDR3 nucleotides read TGTGCCAGCAGTGAATTTAAGCCTAGCGGCCTGTATAAAGCCAAAAACATTCAGTACTTC. Encoded protein: CASSEFKPSGLYKAKNIQYF.

The sample holds many counts of this clonotype. The V gene is TRBV29-1, the J gene TRBJ1-2; the D is unclear. Germline V lookup: CDR1 SQVTM, CDR2 ANQGSEA. Trimming took 4 bases from V and 8 from J, leaving 23 bases between them. The CDR3 extends over 15 amino acids. For the CDR3, the DNA is TGCAGCGTTGGAAGAACCGAAAGTTCTATGGAGGGCTACACCTTC. Protein: CSVGRTESSMEGYTF.